The T cell receptor beta chain under discussion was sequenced for a study of cytomegalovirus exposure and HLA in healthy donors. PCR was performed using 60 Vbeta and 13 Jbeta primers. Produced via immunoSEQ multiplex PCR; TCRdb's table is partial and in-frame only. The repertoire includes around 100,000 clones, about 80% of them detected once, and over 4% sits in the top ten. With V trimmed by 1 base and J by 4 bases, 7 bases remained unmatched. The CDR3 length is 16 residues. The germline V gene has CDR1 LGHNA and CDR2 YNFKEQ. This clonotype was sampled from a female donor in good health and CMV-seropositive. Sequenced sample: PBMCs. The rearrangement uses TRBV4-2 and TRBJ2-7, with 10 bases identical to TRBD2. The CDR3 DNA reads as TGTGCCAGCAGCCAAGGGCTAGCGGGGGAGTTATACGAGCAGTACTTC. Its translation is CASSQGLAGELYEQYF.